One sample yielded the 13 T cell receptor beta chains listed below, sequenced in a study of beta chain features in type 1 diabetes. Study findings and constraints: For Type 1 diabetes patients, all four CD4+ subsets carried TCRB CDR3s that were moderately but significantly shorter.

Their cognate antigens are unknown. The isolated RNA, all of it, was reverse transcribed, so expressed TCRB transcripts were what got sequenced. Measured with immunoSEQ multiplex PCR; TCRdb has only the in-frame clones, and not every one. The sample includes around 100,000 clones, 25% to 35% of them seen just once. The sample comprised central memory CD4+ T cells from blood. The receptors here all came from a woman between 18 and 30 years old with type 1 diabetes.

The gene calls are TRBV9 and TRBJ2-1; D possibly corresponds to TRBD2 (6 bases). Trimming took off 4 bases at V and 6 bases at J, with 17 bases between the two ends. Germline assignment: CDR1 SGDLS and CDR2 YYNGEE. The CDR3 contains 15 residues. The CDR3: CASSTLPGLLNEQFF. The CDR3 DNA reads TGTGCCAGCAGCACCCTACCGGGACTCCTCAATGAGCAGTTCTTC.

This clone was observed a handful of times. The V gene is TRBV30, the J gene TRBJ2-3; 7 bases match TRBD1. CDR1 GTSNPN and CDR2 SVGIG come from the germline V gene (reference sequence). CDR3 size: 14 residues. J was trimmed by 4 bases and V by 5 bases; bases with no gene match: 9. CDR3 sequence (DNA): TGTGCCTGGGGTAGACAGGGCGGCGCAGATACGCAGTATTTT. It specifies CAWGRQGGADTQYF.

This clone was found a few times. The rearrangement links TRBV25-1 to TRBJ1-5; 7 bases map to TRBD1. V lost 6 bases to trimming and J lost 2 bases; unmatched junction nucleotides: 1. The CDR3 is 13 amino acids. CDR1 is MGHDK and CDR2 is SYGVNS in the germline V gene. The CDR3 nucleotides read TGTGCCAGCAGAGGACAGGGCAATCAGCCCCAGCATTTT. Protein product: CASRGQGNQPQHF.

The sample holds a few counts of this clone. The chain has TRBV10-3 and TRBJ2-5, with a weak D call TRBD2 (5 bases). Germline V lookup: CDR1 ENHRY, CDR2 SYGVKD. Trimming pared 10 bases from V and 5 bases from J, leaving 14 bases between. The CDR3 runs 12 residues. Written as DNA, the CDR3 is TGTGCCACTGGCGGAGGCTCGGAGACCCAGTACTTC. This encodes CATGGGSETQYF.

There are a few counts of this clone. The chain couples TRBV5-5 to TRBJ1-4; no clear D gene. The V and J ends lost 4 bases and 7 bases respectively, with 17 bases between them. Germline V gives CDR1 SGHKS, CDR2 YYEKEE (reference sequence). The CDR3 extends over 15 amino acids. CDR3 DNA sequence: TGTGCCAGCAGCATAGACTCAGCGACTCTTGAAAAACTGTTTTTT. Translated, it gives CASSIDSATLEKLFF.

The rearrangement links TRBV9 to TRBJ2-2; TRBD2 agrees at 7 bases. There are 13 residues in the CDR3. Germline assignment: CDR1 SGDLS and CDR2 YYNGEE. V trimming: 0 bases; J trimming: 7 bases; junction bases outside the gene matches: 0. In DNA, the CDR3 is TGTGCCAGCAGCGTAGGCGGGAGCGGGGAGCTGTTTTTT. This gives the protein CASSVGGSGELFF. Full variable domain (outside the CDR3, taken from reference TRBV9 and TRBJ2-2): DSGVTQTPKHLITATGQRVTLRCSPRSGDLSVYWYQQSLDQGLQFLIQYYNGEERAKGNILERFSAQQFPDLHSELNLSSLELGDSALYFCASSVGGSGELFFGEGSRLTVL.

This clone was counted a few times. This rearrangement joins TRBV19 to TRBJ1-2; no clear D gene. Trimming left V 9 bases short and J 0 bases short, with 11 bases between. The CDR3 runs 13 residues. From germline, CDR1 is LNHDA and CDR2 SQIVND (reference sequence). DNA for the CDR3: TGTGCCAGCTCAGTCCAGACTAACTATGGCTACACCTTC. Translated, it gives CASSVQTNYGYTF.

This clone was picked up a small number of times. The chain recombines TRBV7-2 with TRBJ1-5, with D possibly matching TRBD1 (5 bases). The CDR3 consists of 17 residues. The germline CDR1 and CDR2 sequences are SGHTA and FQGNSA. The ends were cut back, 2 bases at V and 0 bases at J, with 14 bases in the middle. The CDR3 nucleotides are TGTGCCAGCAGCTTATTCGGAGGGGCTTATAGCAATCAGCCCCAGCATTTT. Translation gives CASSLFGGAYSNQPQHF.

This clone was counted a few times. V and J are TRBV10-1 and TRBJ1-1; a possible D gene is TRBD1 (5 bases). V dropped 8 bases and J dropped 5 bases, with 12 bases sitting between them. Looked up from germline, CDR1 is WNHNN and CDR2 is SYGVQD (reference sequence). The CDR3 sequence is 12 residues long. The CDR3 DNA reads as TGCGCCAGCCTGGGGGGGTCGACTGAAGCTTTCTTT. It translates to CASLGGSTEAFF.

The chain carries TRBV15 and TRBJ2-7, with TRBD2 as a possible D gene (6 bases). The germline V gene encodes CDR1 LNHNV and CDR2 YYDKDF (reference sequence). This CDR3 contains 10 residues. Deletions cut 10 bases from V and 9 bases from J, with 13 bases between. CDR3 nucleotides: TGTGCCAACTTATGGAGGGTGCAGTACTTC. The encoded protein is CANLWRVQYF.

Note on this clone: Its ends do not fully match the called genes, so a read error is possible. The chain joins TRBV5-6 to TRBJ1-3, with D perhaps TRBD1 (6 bases). Per the germline V gene, CDR1 is SGHDT and CDR2 is YYEEEE. The CDR3 runs 16 residues. The CDR3 DNA reads TGTGCCAGCAGCCCCGGAGGGGGGGGCTCTGGAAACGCCATATATTTT. Its translation is CASSPGGGGSGNAIYF.

This clone was seen more than once but under ten times. This CDR3 is CASSAGQGSSYEQYF. The CDR3, as DNA: TGTGCCAGCAGCGCGGGACAGGGATCCTCCTACGAGCAGTACTTC. The genes are TRBV2 and TRBJ2-7, with TRBD1 matching over 9 bases. Germline V CDR1 and CDR2: SNHLY, FYNNEI. This CDR3 spans 15 amino acids. V trimming: 6 bases; J trimming: 0 bases; junction bases outside the gene matches: 6.

Only a few counts were recorded for this clone. This rearrangement joins TRBV2 to TRBJ1-4; 8 bases agree with TRBD1. Trimming removed 2 bases from V and 8 bases from J; junction bases left unmatched: 4. Germline lookup yields CDR1 SNHLY and CDR2 FYNNEI. The CDR3 contains 14 residues. CDR3 protein: CASSEQGAEEKLFF. The CDR3 DNA is TGTGCCAGCAGTGAACAGGGGGCCGAGGAAAAACTGTTTTTT. Full variable domain (rest looked up from reference TRBV2 and TRBJ1-4): EPEVTQTPSHQVTQMGQEVILRCVPISNHLYFYWYRQILGQKVEFLVSFYNNEISEKSEIFDDQFSVERPDGSNFTLKIRSTKLEDSAMYFCASSEQGAEEKLFFGSGTQLSVL.